This TCR beta chain was obtained from a study of T cell responses to AZD1222 COVID-19 vaccine. Overall study results and limits: Compared with day 0, the breadth and depth of the Spike-specific TCR repertoire rose significantly after two doses of AZD1222. Seropositive at baseline were only a handful of AZD1222 recipients.

As to this clone: Its antigen remains unidentified.

Trimming cost V 3 bases and J 2 bases; bases outside gene matches: 2. The V gene's germline CDR1 is MRHNA and CDR2 SNTAGT. This CDR3 contains 15 residues. Measured with immunoSEQ multiplex PCR; TCRdb has only the in-frame clones, and not every one. The table includes about 180,000 clones, 70% to 90% detected once. The chain recombines TRBV6-4 with TRBJ2-3; TRBD2 agrees at 10 bases. This receptor was identified in an adult who received the AZD1222 COVID-19 vaccine. The sequencing here drew on peripheral blood, taken 28 days after the second AZD1222 dose. The CDR3 DNA reads TGTGCCAGCAGTGAGAGCGGGGGGGCCACAGATACGCAGTATTTT. It yields the protein CASSESGGATDTQYF.